One and the same sample provided the 5 T cell receptor beta chains below, sequenced in a study of Graves' ophthalmopathy and Graves' hyperthyroidism. Beta-chain TCR CDR3 regions were amplified from RNA transcripts. First-round RT-PCR employed HTBI primers, with a second-round multiplex PCR after it. TCRdb independently ran MiXCR on the multiplex PCR reads; one entry per CDR3 protein. The sample shows about 400,000 distinct CDR3 sequences, around 17% of them seen only once. The sequenced sample consisted of peripheral blood. Receptor source: a woman younger than 30 with Graves' ophthalmopathy.

This clonotype was detected many times. This rearrangement joins TRBV10-3 to TRBJ1-2; 8 bases fit TRBD1. V shed 0 bases, J shed 5 bases, and the junction held 2 bases outside the gene matches. The CDR3 sequence is 14 residues long. Germline CDR1 reads ENHRY; CDR2 reads SYGVKD. This chain's CDR3 is CAISESRGRYGYTF. The CDR3 nucleotides read TGTGCCATCAGTGAGTCCAGGGGGCGGTATGGCTACACCTTC.

Only a few counts were recorded for this clonotype. A much larger clone differs from this one at a single base, so this may be a read error. The gene calls are TRBV11-2 and TRBJ2-5, with 7 bases aligning to TRBD2. Germline V gene sequence: CDR1 SGHAT, CDR2 FQNNGV. This CDR3 has 18 residues. The CDR3: CASSIDLVGSGGVGTQYF. CDR3 nucleotides: TGTGCCAGCAGCATAGATCTCGTCGGTTCTGGGGGGGTCGGGACCCAGTACTTC.

The genes are TRBV28 and TRBJ2-3; 8 nucleotides line up with TRBD1. V lost 5 bases, J lost 3 bases, and 7 bases stayed unmatched. This CDR3 comprises 15 residues. In germline, CDR1 is MDHEN, CDR2 SYDVKM. This CDR3 reads CASSTPDRGTDTQYF. CDR3 sequence (DNA): TGTGCCAGCAGTACCCCAGACAGGGGAACAGATACGCAGTATTTT.

At least ten counts were recorded for this clonotype. The chain has TRBV11-2 and TRBJ2-5, with 7 bases identical to TRBD1. Germline lookup yields CDR1 SGHAT and CDR2 FQNNGV. The CDR3 contains 17 residues. Trimming removed 4 bases from V and 3 bases from J; junction bases left unmatched: 14. The CDR3 is CASSYRQGGSREETQYF. The CDR3 nucleotides read TGTGCCAGCAGCTACCGACAGGGCGGATCACGGGAAGAGACCCAGTACTTC. Full variable domain (remainder filled in from reference TRBV11-2 and TRBJ2-5): EAGVAQSPRYKIIEKRQSVAFWCNPISGHATLYWYQQILGQGPKLLIQFQNNGVVDDSQLPKDRFSAERLKGVDSTLKIQPAKLEDSAVYLCASSYRQGGSREETQYFGPGTRLLVL.

This clonotype was seen ten or more times. The genes are TRBV28 and TRBJ2-2; possible D gene TRBD2, 5 bases. This CDR3 region has 17 residues. V was pared by 1 base and J by 0 bases, with 12 bases between. Germline V CDR1 and CDR2: MDHEN, SYDVKM. The CDR3 DNA sequence: TGTGCCAGCAGTTTATTGGGGAGCGGAACGAACACCGGGGAGCTGTTTTTT. As protein: CASSLLGSGTNTGELFF.